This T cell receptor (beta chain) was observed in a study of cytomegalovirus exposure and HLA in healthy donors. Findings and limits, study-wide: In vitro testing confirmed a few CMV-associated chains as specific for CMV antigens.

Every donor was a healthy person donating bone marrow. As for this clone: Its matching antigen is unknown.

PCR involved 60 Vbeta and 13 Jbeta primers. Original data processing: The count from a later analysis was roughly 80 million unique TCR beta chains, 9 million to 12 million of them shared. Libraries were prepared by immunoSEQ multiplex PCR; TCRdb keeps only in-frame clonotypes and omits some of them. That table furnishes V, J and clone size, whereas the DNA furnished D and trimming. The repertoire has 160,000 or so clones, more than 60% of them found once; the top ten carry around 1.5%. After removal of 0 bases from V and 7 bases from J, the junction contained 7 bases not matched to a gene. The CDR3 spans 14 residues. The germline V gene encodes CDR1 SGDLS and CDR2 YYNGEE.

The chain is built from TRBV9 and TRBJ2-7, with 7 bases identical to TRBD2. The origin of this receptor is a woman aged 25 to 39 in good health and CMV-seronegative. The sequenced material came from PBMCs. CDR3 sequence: CASSVAGDYGEQYF. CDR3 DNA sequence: TGTGCCAGCAGCGTAGCGGGGGACTATGGGGAGCAGTACTTC.